The entry below describes one T cell receptor beta chain. Researchers sorted participants into cohorts using their self-reported clinical history. This sample was included in a study of blood T cell repertoires in COVID-19. Turning to the study itself: Acute and convalescent COVID-19 samples came from the United States, Italy and Spain. Sources were T cells, B-cell-depleted T cells, or PBMCs; the material itself was cDNA or gDNA.

Trimming removed 8 bases from V and 8 bases from J; junction bases left unmatched: 8. Germline V gives CDR1 SNHLY, CDR2 FYNNEI. This CDR3 has 13 amino acids. Using immunoSEQ multiplex PCR, the repertoire was profiled, and TCRdb retains in-frame clones only, with some absent. Among 150,000 to 200,000 clones, 65% to 80% were seen once, and the ten largest hold less than 20%. This chain connects TRBV2 to TRBJ1-1, with TRBD1 matching over 10 bases. The sequenced sample consisted of PBMCs or T cells enriched from blood (not recorded which). The receptor was isolated from a woman aged 50 to 60 with acute COVID-19. DNA for the CDR3: TGTGCCAGCTCCCCGGGACAGGGGAGGGAAGCTTTCTTT. This codes for CASSPGQGREAFF.